A single sample gave rise to the 20 T cell receptor beta chains below, sequenced in a study. In TCRdb, the 5' RACE reads were re-called with MiXCR into one record per CDR3 protein. This sample has about 42,000 distinct CDR3 sequences, with roughly 31% found just once. Sequences were obtained from tumor-infiltrating memory CD4+ T cells sorted from the breast tumor. Subset specified: memory CD4+ T cells, CD4+CD45RO+CD25-. The receptors here all came from a female donor with breast cancer.

The V gene is TRBV6-2 or TRBV6-3, the J gene TRBJ1-5; 7 bases are a match to TRBD1. Germline trimming cut 6 bases from V and 5 bases from J; bases unmatched to any gene: 7. The CDR3 is 14 residues long. Germline-derived CDR1 and CDR2 are MNHEY and SVGEGT. CDR3 loop: CASSLGQTYQPQHF. CDR3 DNA sequence: TGTGCCAGCAGCTTGGGACAGACCTATCAGCCCCAGCATTTT.

This chain links TRBV7-9 with TRBJ2-1; 7 bases fit TRBD2. Germline trimming cut 1 base from V and 0 bases from J; bases unmatched to any gene: 9. This CDR3 has 18 residues. In germline, CDR1 is SEHNR, CDR2 FQNEAQ (reference sequence). CDR3 sequence (DNA): TGTGCCAGCAGCTTAGTTTTTGCTAGCGGAGGCTCCTACAATGAGCAGTTCTTC. Encoded protein: CASSLVFASGGSYNEQFF.

This clonotype was counted many times. V and J are TRBV27 and TRBJ1-5; D not certain. This CDR3 region has 13 residues. Germline V CDR1 and CDR2: MNHEY, SMNVEV (reference sequence). V was shortened by 2 bases and J by 7 bases, with 9 bases between the two germline ends. CDR3 loop: CASSLGRQQPQHF. The CDR3 DNA reads as TGTGCCAGCAGTTTAGGGAGGCAGCAGCCCCAGCATTTT.

This clonotype appeared a few times. The chain carries TRBV12-3 or TRBV12-4 and TRBJ1-1, with 7 bases lining up with TRBD1. V lost 4 bases to trimming and J lost 5 bases; unmatched junction nucleotides: 7. The CDR3 consists of 14 residues. The DNA for the CDR3 is TGTGCCAGCAGTTGGACAGGTGGAACGACTGAAGCTTTCTTT. Encoded protein: CASSWTGGTTEAFF.

On this clonotype: A much larger clone lies one base from this, so it may be a read error. The gene calls are TRBV4-2 and TRBJ2-7; a possible D gene is TRBD1 (7 bases). This CDR3 has 15 residues. From germline, CDR1 is LGHNA and CDR2 YNFKEQ. The CDR3 coding sequence is TGTGTCAGCAGCCAGGGGGGACGGGCAAACTACGAGCAGTACTTC. Its translation is CVSSQGGRANYEQYF.

The rearrangement uses TRBV12-3 or TRBV12-4 and TRBJ2-7; D is unclear. The CDR3 consists of 12 residues. V was shortened by 10 bases and J by 5 bases, with 15 bases between the two germline ends. This CDR3 reads CATSETRNEQYF. CDR3 DNA sequence: TGTGCCACCTCTGAGACCAGGAACGAGCAGTACTTC.

There are many counts of this clonotype. The rearrangement joins TRBV5-5 to TRBJ2-7; 9 bases fit TRBD1. This CDR3 has 15 amino acids. V shed 3 bases, J shed 1 base, and the junction held 5 bases outside the gene matches. Per the germline V gene, CDR1 is SGHKS and CDR2 is YYEKEE (reference sequence). CDR3 bases: TGTGCCAGCAGCTCTCCGGGACAGGGTTCCTACGAGCAGTACTTC. Translated, it gives CASSSPGQGSYEQYF.

This clonotype was observed a few times. The CDR3 sequence is CASSAARDRAYEQYF. The CDR3 DNA follows: TGTGCCAGCAGCGCGGCCCGGGACAGGGCCTACGAGCAGTACTTC. The chain joins TRBV7-2 to TRBJ2-7, with 9 bases lining up with TRBD1. The V gene's germline CDR1 is SGHTA and CDR2 FQGNSA. The CDR3 sequence is 15 residues long. Trimming removed 5 bases from V and 2 bases from J; junction bases left unmatched: 7.

V is TRBV6-1 and J is TRBJ2-1, with 9 positions matching TRBD2. In germline, CDR1 is MNHNS, CDR2 SASEGT. The CDR3 loop spans 15 amino acids. V lost 8 bases, J lost 5 bases, and 10 bases stayed unmatched. The CDR3 coding sequence is TGTGCCAGCCGCACCGGGCTAGCGGGAAACAATGAGCAGTTCTTC. Translated: CASRTGLAGNNEQFF.

The chain recombines TRBV11-3 with TRBJ2-1, with D possibly being TRBD1 or TRBD2 (5 bases each). The germline V and J ends were trimmed by 5 bases and 4 bases, with 15 bases remaining between them. This CDR3 comprises 15 residues. Germline lookup yields CDR1 SGHNT and CDR2 YENEEA. The CDR3 spells CASSLGRLTYNEQFF. The CDR3, as DNA: TGTGCCAGCAGCCTGGGACGGCTAACGTACAATGAGCAGTTCTTC.

The J gene is TRBJ1-1, the V gene TRBV7-6; no firm D call. V lost 5 bases and J 0 bases, leaving 7 bases between the germline ends. The CDR3 is made up of 13 amino acids. Germline V gene lookup returns CDR1 SGHVS and CDR2 FNYEAQ. The CDR3 protein is CASSATLNTEAFF. CDR3 coding DNA: TGTGCCAGCAGCGCGACCTTGAACACTGAAGCTTTCTTT.

The rearrangement uses TRBV5-1 and TRBJ1-2; D is ambiguous. Looked up from germline, CDR1 is SGHRS and CDR2 is YFSETQ. Trimming stripped 3 bases from V and 8 bases from J, with 14 bases between. The CDR3 covers 13 residues. CDR3 in DNA: TGCGCCAGCAGCTCGCCCACGGGCAGAGGCTACACCTTC. Translated: CASSSPTGRGYTF.

The chain carries TRBV7-9 and TRBJ1-5; 9 bases agree with TRBD1. CDR3 length: 14 amino acids. CDR1 and CDR2 from the germline V gene are SEHNR and FQNEAQ (reference sequence). Unmatched junction bases numbered 2, after V lost 1 base and J lost 7 bases. The CDR3 DNA follows: TGTGCCAGCAGCTTAGTCGGGACAGGGCAGCCCCAGCATTTT. This encodes CASSLVGTGQPQHF.

This chain connects TRBV5-1 to TRBJ2-2, with 10 bases aligning to TRBD1. Per the germline V gene, CDR1 is SGHRS and CDR2 is YFSETQ. The CDR3 runs to 15 residues. V lost 2 bases and J lost 5; bases outside the gene matches: 3. This CDR3 is CASSFRQGATGELFF. CDR3 sequence (DNA): TGCGCCAGCAGCTTCCGACAGGGGGCAACCGGGGAGCTGTTTTTT.

This rearrangement joins TRBV7-9 to TRBJ2-1; D gene ambiguous. From germline, CDR1 is SEHNR and CDR2 FQNEAQ (reference sequence). V was clipped by 5 bases and J by 6 bases, with 11 bases between them. CDR3 length equals 13 residues. The CDR3 DNA follows: TGTGCCAGCAGCGGGCGGCTAAGCAATGAGCAGTTCTTC. Protein sequence: CASSGRLSNEQFF.

This clonotype was found once. A clone one base away is much larger, so this may be a read error. The chain links TRBV6-5 to TRBJ1-5, with D maybe TRBD1 (5 bases). The CDR3 length is 14 residues. Germline loops: CDR1 MNHEY, CDR2 SVGAGI. CDR3 nucleotides: TGTACCAGCAGTGTGGACAATTCCCATCAGCCCCAGCATTTT. Its translation is CTSSVDNSHQPQHF.

The chain has TRBV7-8 and TRBJ2-1, with 8 bases fitting TRBD2. The CDR3 sequence is 11 residues long. V dropped 4 bases and J dropped 15; count of bases not matched to a gene: 5. Germline values: CDR1 SGHVS, CDR2 FQNEAQ. In DNA form, the CDR3 reads TGTGCCAGCAGCTCCAGCGGGGGCGCGTTCTTC. Protein: CASSSSGGAFF.

The J gene is TRBJ1-2, the V gene TRBV5-1; possible D gene TRBD1, 5 bases. The CDR3 runs to 15 residues. Trimming removed 4 bases at V and 2 bases at J, with 15 bases between. Germline CDR1 reads SGHRS; CDR2 reads YFSETQ. In DNA form, the CDR3 reads TGCGCCAGCAGCCCATACCCTTGGGACAACTATGGCTACACCTTC. Amino acids: CASSPYPWDNYGYTF.

The table lists this clonotype with a few counts. The gene calls are TRBV11-2 and TRBJ1-5; D might be TRBD1 (5 bases). The CDR3 runs to 15 residues. V lost 5 bases and J 2 bases, leaving 13 bases between the germline ends. CDR1 is SGHAT, CDR2 FQNNGV, per germline. The CDR3 region has the DNA TGTGCCAGCAGCCGAGACAGAAGGGGCAATCAGCCCCAGCATTTT. Its translation is CASSRDRRGNQPQHF. Using reference TRBV11-2 and TRBJ1-5 for the parts outside the CDR3, the full variable domain is EAGVAQSPRYKIIEKRQSVAFWCNPISGHATLYWYQQILGQGPKLLIQFQNNGVVDDSQLPKDRFSAERLKGVDSTLKIQPAKLEDSAVYLCASSRDRRGNQPQHFGDGTRLSIL.

This chain uses TRBV12-3 or TRBV12-4 with TRBJ1-4; D uncertain. This CDR3 is 14 amino acids long. The ends were cut back, 8 bases at V and 3 bases at J, with 13 bases in the middle. CDR3 in amino acids: CASGEQSANEKLFF. CDR3 nucleotide sequence: TGTGCCAGCGGGGAGCAGTCGGCTAATGAAAAACTGTTTTTT.